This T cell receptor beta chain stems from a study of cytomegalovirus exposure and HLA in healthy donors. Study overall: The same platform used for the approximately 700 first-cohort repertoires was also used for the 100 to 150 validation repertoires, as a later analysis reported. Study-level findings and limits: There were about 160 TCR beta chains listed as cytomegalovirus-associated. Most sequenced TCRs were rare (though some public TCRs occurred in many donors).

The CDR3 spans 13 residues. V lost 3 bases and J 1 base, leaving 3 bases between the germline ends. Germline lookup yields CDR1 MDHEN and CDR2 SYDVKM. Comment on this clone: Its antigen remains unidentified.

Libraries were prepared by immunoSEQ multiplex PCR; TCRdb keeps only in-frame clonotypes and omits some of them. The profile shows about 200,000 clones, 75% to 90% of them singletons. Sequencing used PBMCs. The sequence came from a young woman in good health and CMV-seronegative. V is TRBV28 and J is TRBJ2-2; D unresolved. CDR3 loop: CASSFWNTGELFF. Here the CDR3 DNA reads TGTGCCAGCAGTTTTTGGAACACCGGGGAGCTGTTTTTT.